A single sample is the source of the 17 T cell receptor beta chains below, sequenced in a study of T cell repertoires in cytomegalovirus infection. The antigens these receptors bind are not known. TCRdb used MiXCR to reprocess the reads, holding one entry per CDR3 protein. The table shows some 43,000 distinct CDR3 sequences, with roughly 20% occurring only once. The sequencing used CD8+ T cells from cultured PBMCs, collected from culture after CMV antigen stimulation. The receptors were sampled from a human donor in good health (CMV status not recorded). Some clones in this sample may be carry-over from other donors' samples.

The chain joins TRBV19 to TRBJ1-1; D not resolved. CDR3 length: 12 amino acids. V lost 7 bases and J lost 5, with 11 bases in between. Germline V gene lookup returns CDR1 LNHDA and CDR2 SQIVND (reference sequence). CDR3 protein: CASTVGTTEAFF. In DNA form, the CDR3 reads TGTGCCAGTACGGTGGGCACTACTGAAGCTTTCTTT.

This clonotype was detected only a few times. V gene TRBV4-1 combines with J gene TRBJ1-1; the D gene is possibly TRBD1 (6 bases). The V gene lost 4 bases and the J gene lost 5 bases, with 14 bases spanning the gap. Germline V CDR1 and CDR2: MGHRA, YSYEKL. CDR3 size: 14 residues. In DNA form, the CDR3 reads TGCGCCAGCAGCCTACTCAGGGGCGAGACTGAAGCTTTCTTT. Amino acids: CASSLLRGETEAFF.

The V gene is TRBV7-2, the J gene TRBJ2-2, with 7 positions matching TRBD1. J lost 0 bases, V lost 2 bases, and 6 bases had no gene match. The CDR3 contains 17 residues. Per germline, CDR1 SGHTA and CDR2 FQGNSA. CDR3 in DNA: TGTGCCAGCAGCTTACCTAGGGACAGCCCGAACACCGGGGAGCTGTTTTTT. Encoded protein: CASSLPRDSPNTGELFF.

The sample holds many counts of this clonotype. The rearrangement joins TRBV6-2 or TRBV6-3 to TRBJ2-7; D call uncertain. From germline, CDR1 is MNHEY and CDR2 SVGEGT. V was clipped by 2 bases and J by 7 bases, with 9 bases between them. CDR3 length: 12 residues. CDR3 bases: TGTGCCAGCAGTTACCGCGCCCAAGAGCAGTACTTC. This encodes CASSYRAQEQYF.

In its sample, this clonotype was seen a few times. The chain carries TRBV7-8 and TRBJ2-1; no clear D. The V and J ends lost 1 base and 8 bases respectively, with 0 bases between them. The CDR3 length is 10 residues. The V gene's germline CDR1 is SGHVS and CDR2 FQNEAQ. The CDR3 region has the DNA TGTGCCAGCAGCTTAGATGAGCAGTTCTTC. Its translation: CASSLDEQFF. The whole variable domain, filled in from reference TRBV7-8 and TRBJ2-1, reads GAGVSQSPRYKVAKRGQDVALRCDPISGHVSLFWYQQALGQGPEFLTYFQNEAQLDKSGLPSDRFFAERPEGSVSTLKIQRTQQEDSAVYLCASSLDEQFFGPGTRLTVL.

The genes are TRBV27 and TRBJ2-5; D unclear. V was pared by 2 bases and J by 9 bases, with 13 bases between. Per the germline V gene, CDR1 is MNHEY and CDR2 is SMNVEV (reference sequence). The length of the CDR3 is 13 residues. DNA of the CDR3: TGTGCCAGCAGTTTAGGGCAGGCCGGGCCCCAGTACTTC. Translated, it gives CASSLGQAGPQYF.

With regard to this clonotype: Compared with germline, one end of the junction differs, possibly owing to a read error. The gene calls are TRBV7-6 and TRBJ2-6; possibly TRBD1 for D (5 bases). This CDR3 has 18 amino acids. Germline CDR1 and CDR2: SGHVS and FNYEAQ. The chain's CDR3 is CASSSRTSAWSGANGLTF. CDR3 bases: TGTGCCAGCAGCTCGAGGACCTCCGCGTGGTCTGGGGCCAACGGCCTGACTTTC. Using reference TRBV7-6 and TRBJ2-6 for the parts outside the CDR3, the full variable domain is GAGVSQSPRYKVTKRGQDVALRCDPISGHVSLYWYRQALGQGPEFLTYFNYEAQQDKSGLPNDRFSAERPEGSISTLTIQRTEQRDSAMYRCASSSRTSAWSGANGLTFGAGSRLTVL.

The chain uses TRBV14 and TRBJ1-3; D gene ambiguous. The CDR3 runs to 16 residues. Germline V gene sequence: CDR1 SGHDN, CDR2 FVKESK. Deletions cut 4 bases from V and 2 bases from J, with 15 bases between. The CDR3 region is CASSLRIQGPGNTIYF. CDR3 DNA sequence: TGTGCCAGCAGCCTTCGGATCCAAGGACCTGGAAACACCATATATTTT. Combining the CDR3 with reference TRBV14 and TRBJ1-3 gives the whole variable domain EAGVTQFPSHSVIEKGQTVTLRCDPISGHDNLYWYRRVMGKEIKFLLHFVKESKQDESGMPNNRFLAERTGGTYSTLKVQPAELEDSGVYFCASSLRIQGPGNTIYFGEGSWLTVV.

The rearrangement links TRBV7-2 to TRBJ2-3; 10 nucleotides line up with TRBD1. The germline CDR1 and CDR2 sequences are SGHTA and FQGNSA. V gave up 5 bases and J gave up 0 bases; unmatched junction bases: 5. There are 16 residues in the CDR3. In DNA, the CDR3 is TGTGCCAGCAGCCGATGGACAGGGGGGAGCACAGATACGCAGTATTTT. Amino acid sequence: CASSRWTGGSTDTQYF.

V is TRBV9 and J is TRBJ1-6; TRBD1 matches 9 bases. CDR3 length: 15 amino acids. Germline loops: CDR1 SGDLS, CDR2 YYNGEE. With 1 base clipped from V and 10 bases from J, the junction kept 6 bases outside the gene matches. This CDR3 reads CASSVTGQGYSPLHF. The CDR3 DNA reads TGTGCCAGCAGCGTAACCGGACAGGGGTACTCACCCCTCCACTTT.

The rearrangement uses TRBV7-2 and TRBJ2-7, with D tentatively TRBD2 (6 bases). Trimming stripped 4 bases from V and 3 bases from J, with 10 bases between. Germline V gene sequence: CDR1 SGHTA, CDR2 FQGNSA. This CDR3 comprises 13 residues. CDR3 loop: CASSWDFNYEQYF. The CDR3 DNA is TGTGCCAGCAGCTGGGACTTCAACTACGAGCAGTACTTC.

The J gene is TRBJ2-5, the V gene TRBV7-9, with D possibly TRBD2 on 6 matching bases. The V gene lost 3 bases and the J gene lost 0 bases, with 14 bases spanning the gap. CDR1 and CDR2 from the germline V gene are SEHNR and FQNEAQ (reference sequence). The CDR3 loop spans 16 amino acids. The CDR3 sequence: CASSFPGWGDQETQYF. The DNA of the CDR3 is TGTGCCAGCAGCTTCCCCGGTTGGGGGGACCAAGAGACCCAGTACTTC.

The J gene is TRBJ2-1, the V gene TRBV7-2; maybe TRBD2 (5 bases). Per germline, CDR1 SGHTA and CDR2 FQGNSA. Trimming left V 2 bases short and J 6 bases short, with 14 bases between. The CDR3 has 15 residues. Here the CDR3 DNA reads TGTGCCAGCAGCTTAAGTGGAGGTCTTACCAATGAGCAGTTCTTC. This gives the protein CASSLSGGLTNEQFF.

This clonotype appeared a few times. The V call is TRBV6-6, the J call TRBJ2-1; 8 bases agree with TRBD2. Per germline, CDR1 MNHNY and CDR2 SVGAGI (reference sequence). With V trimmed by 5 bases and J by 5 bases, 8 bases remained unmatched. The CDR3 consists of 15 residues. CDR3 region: CASSENSGIHNEQFF. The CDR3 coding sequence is TGTGCCAGCAGTGAGAATAGCGGGATACACAATGAGCAGTTCTTC.

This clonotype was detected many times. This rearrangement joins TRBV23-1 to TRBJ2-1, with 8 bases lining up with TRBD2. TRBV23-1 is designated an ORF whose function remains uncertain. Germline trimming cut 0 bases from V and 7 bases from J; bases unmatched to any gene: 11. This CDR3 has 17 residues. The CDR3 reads CASSQSGGASGYNEQFF. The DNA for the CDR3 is TGCGCCAGCAGTCAATCAGGCGGGGCTAGCGGGTATAATGAGCAGTTCTTC.

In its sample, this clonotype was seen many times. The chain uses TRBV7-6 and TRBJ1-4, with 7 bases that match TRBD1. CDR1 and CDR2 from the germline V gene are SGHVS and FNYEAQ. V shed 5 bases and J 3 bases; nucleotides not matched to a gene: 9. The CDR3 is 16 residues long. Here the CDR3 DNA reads TGTGCCAGCAGCCCCGAAGGGGGCAGGCCTAATGAAAAACTGTTTTTT. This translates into CASSPEGGRPNEKLFF.

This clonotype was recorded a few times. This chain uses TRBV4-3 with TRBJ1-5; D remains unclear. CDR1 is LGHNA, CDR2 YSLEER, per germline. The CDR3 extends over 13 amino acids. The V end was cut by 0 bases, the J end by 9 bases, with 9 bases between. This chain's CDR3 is CASSQDLRGPQHF. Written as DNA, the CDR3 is TGCGCCAGCAGCCAAGATCTTCGGGGGCCCCAGCATTTT.